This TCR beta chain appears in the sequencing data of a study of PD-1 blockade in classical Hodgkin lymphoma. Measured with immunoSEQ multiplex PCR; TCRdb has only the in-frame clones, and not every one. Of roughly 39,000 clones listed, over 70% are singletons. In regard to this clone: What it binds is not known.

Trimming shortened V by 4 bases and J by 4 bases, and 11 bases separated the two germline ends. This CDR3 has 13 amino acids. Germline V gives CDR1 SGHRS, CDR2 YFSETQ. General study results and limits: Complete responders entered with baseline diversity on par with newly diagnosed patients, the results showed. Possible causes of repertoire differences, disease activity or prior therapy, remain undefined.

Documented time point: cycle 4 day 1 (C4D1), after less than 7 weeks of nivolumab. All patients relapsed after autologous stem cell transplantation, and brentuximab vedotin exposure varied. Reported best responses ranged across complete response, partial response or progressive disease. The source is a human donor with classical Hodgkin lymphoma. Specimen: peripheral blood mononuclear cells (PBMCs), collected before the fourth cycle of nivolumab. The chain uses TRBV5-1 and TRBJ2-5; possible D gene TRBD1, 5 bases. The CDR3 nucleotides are TGCGCCAGCAGCCTGGACACTATAGAGACCCAGTACTTC. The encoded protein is CASSLDTIETQYF.